The clone carrying this T cell receptor beta chain was seen at least ten times. Samples came from axillary lymph nodes draining the breast cancer. The data belong to a study of breast tumors, draining lymph nodes, adjacent tissues. MiXCR, run by TCRdb on the multiplex PCR reads, gives a single entry per CDR3 protein. Among over 100,000 distinct CDR3 sequences listed, about a fifth were seen once. This CDR3 contains 14 residues. V dropped 5 bases and J dropped 0 bases, with 11 bases sitting between them. CDR1 and CDR2 (germline): LGHDT, YNNKEL (reference sequence). This TCR was recovered from a female donor with breast cancer. Some clones in this sample may be carry-over from other donors' samples. Sample: axillary lymph node tissue. The chain couples TRBV3-1 to TRBJ2-7; the D gene is possibly TRBD2 (6 bases). CDR3 region: CASSKNSGSYEQYF. The CDR3, as DNA: TGTGCCAGCAGCAAGAATAGCGGCTCCTACGAGCAGTACTTC.